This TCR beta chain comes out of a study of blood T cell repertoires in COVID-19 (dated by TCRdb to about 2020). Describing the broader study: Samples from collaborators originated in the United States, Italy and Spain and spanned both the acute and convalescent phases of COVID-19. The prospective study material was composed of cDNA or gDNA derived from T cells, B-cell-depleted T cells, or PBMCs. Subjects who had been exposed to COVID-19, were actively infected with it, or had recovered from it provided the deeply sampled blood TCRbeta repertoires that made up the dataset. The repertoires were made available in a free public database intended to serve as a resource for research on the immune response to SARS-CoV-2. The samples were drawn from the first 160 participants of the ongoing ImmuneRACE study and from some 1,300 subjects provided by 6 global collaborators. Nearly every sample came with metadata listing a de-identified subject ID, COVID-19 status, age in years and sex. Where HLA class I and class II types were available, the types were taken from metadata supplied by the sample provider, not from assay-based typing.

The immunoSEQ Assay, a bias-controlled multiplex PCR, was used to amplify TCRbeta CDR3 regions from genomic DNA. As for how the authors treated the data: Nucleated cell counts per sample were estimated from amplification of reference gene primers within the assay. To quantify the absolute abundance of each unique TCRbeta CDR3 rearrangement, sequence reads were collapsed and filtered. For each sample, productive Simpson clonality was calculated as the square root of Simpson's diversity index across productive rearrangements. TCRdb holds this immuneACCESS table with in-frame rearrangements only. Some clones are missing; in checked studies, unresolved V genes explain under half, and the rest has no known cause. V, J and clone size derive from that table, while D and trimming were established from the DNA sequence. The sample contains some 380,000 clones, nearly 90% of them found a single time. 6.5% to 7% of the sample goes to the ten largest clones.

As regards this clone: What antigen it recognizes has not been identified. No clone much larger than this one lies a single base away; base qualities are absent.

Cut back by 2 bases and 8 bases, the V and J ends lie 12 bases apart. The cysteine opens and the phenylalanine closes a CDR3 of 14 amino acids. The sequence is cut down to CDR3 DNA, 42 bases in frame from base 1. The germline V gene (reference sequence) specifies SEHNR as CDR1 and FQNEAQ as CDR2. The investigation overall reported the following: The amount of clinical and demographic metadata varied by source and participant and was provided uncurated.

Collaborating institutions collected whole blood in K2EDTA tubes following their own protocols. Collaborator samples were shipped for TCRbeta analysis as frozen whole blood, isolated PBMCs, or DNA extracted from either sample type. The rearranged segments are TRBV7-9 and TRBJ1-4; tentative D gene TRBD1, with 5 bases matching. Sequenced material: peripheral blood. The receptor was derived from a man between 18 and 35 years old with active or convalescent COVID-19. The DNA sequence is TGTGCCAGCAGCTTACCAGGGAAGGGCGAAAAACTGTTTTTT. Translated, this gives CASSLPGKGEKLFF.